This T cell receptor (beta chain) was recorded in a study of cytomegalovirus exposure and HLA in healthy donors. Findings of the study overall: It was only CMV serostatus that was available as immune exposure information. When analyzed later, a missense DCLRE1C variant was found to be linked to TCR beta V- and J-gene trimming.

This CDR3 has 14 residues. The germline gives CDR1 SGHRS, CDR2 YFSETQ. Trimming pared 0 bases from V and 4 bases from J, leaving 10 bases between. Regarding this clone: No antigen is known for it.

Primers included in the PCR were 60 Vbeta and 13 Jbeta primers. Using immunoSEQ multiplex PCR, the repertoire was profiled, and TCRdb retains in-frame clones only, with some absent. Found here are about 160,000 clones; the top ten clones hold 1% to 1.5%. The sequenced sample was PBMCs. The chain recombines TRBV5-1 with TRBJ1-1; D remains ambiguous. This sequence was found in a woman in her sixties or seventies in good health and CMV-seronegative. The CDR3 nucleotides read TGCGCCAGCAGCTTGGACTGGGGAGGCACTGAAGCTTTCTTT. This gives the protein CASSLDWGGTEAFF. The entire variable domain, with the rest obtained from reference TRBV5-1 and TRBJ1-1, is as follows: KAGVTQTPRYLIKTRGQQVTLSCSPISGHRSVSWYQQTPGQGLQFLFEYFSETQRNKGNFPGRFSGRQFSNSRSEMNVSTLELGDSALYLCASSLDWGGTEAFFGQGTRLTVV.